The 16 T cell receptor beta chains presented below share a single source sample, sequenced in a study of sequential checkpoint blockade in melanoma. Assay: immunoSEQ multiplex PCR; the TCRdb copy retains only in-frame clones and omits some. The sample lists about 32,000 clones, 82% occurring once. Treatment reported: randomized to nivolumab then ipilimumab (arm A) or the reverse (arm B). Sequencing was performed on CD8+ T cells sorted from blood (inferred from file names), taken from a patient given nivolumab and ipilimumab in sequence. These TCRs come from a human donor with melanoma.

The chain recombines TRBV5-6 with TRBJ2-7; D gene unclear. Germline CDR1 is SGHDT and CDR2 is YYEEEE. The germline V and J ends were trimmed by 2 bases and 0 bases, with 15 bases remaining between them. This CDR3 has 16 amino acids. The DNA of the CDR3 is TGTGCCAGCAGCTTCTTCGGTACTCCCGGCTCCTACGAGCAGTACTTC. Translation gives CASSFFGTPGSYEQYF.

The gene calls are TRBV19 and TRBJ1-2; D is possibly TRBD1 (5 bases). V shed 2 bases and J shed 6 bases, with 16 bases lying between them. CDR3 length: 15 amino acids. Germline V lookup: CDR1 LNHDA, CDR2 SQIVND (reference sequence). The CDR3: CASSITWTYEDGYTF. CDR3 bases: TGTGCCAGTAGTATAACGTGGACATACGAGGATGGCTACACCTTC. The full variable domain, its missing parts supplied by reference TRBV19 and TRBJ1-2, is DGGITQSPKYLFRKEGQNVTLSCEQNLNHDAMYWYRQDPGQGLRLIYYSQIVNDFQKGDIAEGYSVSREKKESFPLTVTSAQKNPTAFYLCASSITWTYEDGYTFGSGTRLTVV.

This chain joins TRBV4-3 and TRBJ1-6; D is unresolved. The V gene lost 0 bases and the J gene lost 3 bases, with 6 bases spanning the gap. Germline V CDR1 and CDR2: LGHNA, YSLEER. The CDR3 runs to 15 residues. The CDR3 loop reads CASSQEEYYNSPLHF. DNA of the CDR3: TGCGCCAGCAGCCAAGAGGAGTACTATAATTCACCCCTCCACTTT.

This clone was picked up a small number of times. The chain combines TRBV10-2 with TRBJ1-3; possible D gene TRBD1, 5 bases. The CDR3 length is 16 residues. In germline, CDR1 is WSHSY, CDR2 SAAADI. Trimming stripped 1 base from V and 2 bases from J, with 12 bases between. The CDR3 region is CASSELAGRPGNTIYF. Written as DNA, the CDR3 is TGCGCCAGCAGTGAGTTGGCAGGGAGGCCTGGAAACACCATATATTTT.

J is TRBJ1-1 and V is TRBV30; D not certain. CDR3 length: 14 residues. Germline CDR1 GTSNPN, CDR2 SVGIG (reference sequence). V lost 4 bases, J lost 5 bases, and 17 bases lay in between. The CDR3 is CAWKGRARVTEAFF. Here the CDR3 DNA reads TGTGCCTGGAAGGGTCGGGCGAGGGTGACTGAAGCTTTCTTT.

This chain joins TRBV23-1 and TRBJ1-3; tentative D call: TRBD1 (5 bases). TRBV23-1 is identified as an open reading frame with a role that is uncertain. Between the trimmed V and J ends, which lost 9 bases and 0 bases, there was a span of 24 bases. The CDR3 runs to 18 residues. This chain's CDR3 is CASPLTLNRSSSGNTIYF. CDR3 nucleotide sequence: TGCGCCAGTCCTCTCACCCTTAACAGGAGTAGCTCTGGAAACACCATATATTTT.

V gene TRBV4-2 combines with J gene TRBJ2-5, with 8 bases lining up with TRBD1. The J call may be incorrect, as the DNA end agrees better with TRBJ2-7. This CDR3 contains 15 residues. Germline CDR1 reads LGHNA; CDR2 reads YNFKEQ. In nucleotides, the CDR3 is TGTGCCAGCACATTCTCCGGGACAGGATCCTACGAGCAGTACTTC. It encodes CASTFSGTGSYEQYF.

The V call is TRBV27, the J call TRBJ1-2, with D unclear. The CDR3 covers 14 residues. Trimming removed 1 base at V and 10 bases at J, with 16 bases between. Germline V lookup: CDR1 MNHEY, CDR2 SMNVEV (reference sequence). The CDR3 DNA is TGTGCCAGCAGTTTATTTAATGAGGGTCCGGCCTACACCTTC. This encodes CASSLFNEGPAYTF.

The chain couples TRBV30 to TRBJ2-3; possible D gene TRBD1, 5 bases. CDR3 size: 14 residues. Germline CDR1 GTSNPN, CDR2 SVGIG (reference sequence). V lost 1 base and J 0 bases, leaving 8 bases between the germline ends. The CDR3 nucleotides are TGTGCCTGGAGTGCGGCAGGGAGCACAGATACGCAGTATTTT. As protein: CAWSAAGSTDTQYF.

The V and J genes are TRBV19 and TRBJ1-5; the D gene is possibly TRBD1 (5 bases). CDR1 and CDR2 from the germline V gene are LNHDA and SQIVND (reference sequence). The CDR3 totals 16 residues. Trimming stripped 0 bases from V and 5 bases from J, with 14 bases between. The CDR3 DNA follows: TGTGCCAGTAGTATAGATGGCTTGGGGGGTGATCAGCCCCAGCATTTT. This gives the protein CASSIDGLGGDQPQHF.

This clone is judged medium-sized (0.01 to 0.1%). The chain links TRBV6-5 to TRBJ2-7; 7 bases line up with TRBD2. In germline, CDR1 is MNHEY, CDR2 SVGAGI. V lost 6 bases and J lost 3; bases outside the gene matches: 11. This CDR3 spans 15 amino acids. In nucleotides, the CDR3 is TGTGCCAGCAGGTACCCGACTAGCCGTGGCTACGAGCAGTACTTC. Its translation: CASRYPTSRGYEQYF.

J is TRBJ2-3 and V is TRBV2; D unclear. The CDR3 loop spans 15 amino acids. Germline-derived CDR1 and CDR2 are SNHLY and FYNNEI. V dropped 3 bases and J dropped 2 bases, with 12 bases sitting between them. This chain's CDR3 is CASSDFNEFTDTQYF. The CDR3 DNA is TGTGCCAGCAGTGATTTCAACGAGTTCACAGATACGCAGTATTTT.

About this clone itself: At one boundary the junction diverges from the germline segment, which might be a read error. The chain carries TRBV6-5 and TRBJ2-3; 7 bases are shared with TRBD1. The germline gives CDR1 MNHEY, CDR2 SVGAGI. The CDR3 length is 15 residues. The CDR3 loop reads CASSYSGQSTYTQYF. CDR3 bases: TGTGCCAGCAGTTACTCGGGACAGAGCACATATACGCAGTATTTT.

This chain links TRBV28 with TRBJ2-4; 9 nucleotides match TRBD1. Per germline, CDR1 MDHEN and CDR2 SYDVKM. After removal of 7 bases from V and 8 bases from J, the junction contained 6 bases not matched to a gene. This CDR3 is built from 13 residues. As DNA, the CDR3 is TGTGCCAGCACATTGGACAGGGGTTACATTCAGTACTTC. Protein sequence: CASTLDRGYIQYF.

The chain has TRBV4-1 and TRBJ1-2; TRBD1 is a possible D gene (5 bases). Trimming removed 1 base at V and 6 bases at J, with 15 bases between. Per the germline V gene, CDR1 is MGHRA and CDR2 is YSYEKL. CDR3 length: 15 amino acids. This chain's CDR3 is CASSQGGVLLNGYTF. CDR3 nucleotides: TGCGCCAGCAGCCAAGGGGGGGTCCTCCTCAATGGCTACACCTTC.

The chain combines TRBV28 with TRBJ1-2; 9 positions agree with TRBD1. Germline trimming cut 8 bases from V and 4 bases from J; bases unmatched to any gene: 5. The germline V gene encodes CDR1 MDHEN and CDR2 SYDVKM. The CDR3 length is 13 residues. CDR3 bases: TGTGCCAGCGGAGAGACAGGGGGCTATGGCTACACCTTC. Translating gives CASGETGGYGYTF.